The rows below give T cell receptor beta chains drawn from one sample of a study of tumor-infiltrating lymphocytes in primary liver carcinoma. TCRdb reanalysed the multiplex PCR reads using MiXCR and keeps one entry per CDR3 protein. In the table there are just over 300,000 distinct CDR3 sequences, 45% to 70% of which are singletons. Sequencing was carried out using peripheral blood. Receptors originate from a woman younger than 45 with primary liver carcinoma and hepatitis B virus infection. CDR3s include the opening cysteine and the closing phenylalanine or tryptophan.

V gene	CDR3 length	J gene	CDR3 protein
TRBV4-1	16	TRBJ1-6	CASSQDRGSWNSPLHF
TRBV11-2	16	TRBJ2-2	CASSLLLAGGTGELFF
TRBV5-1	15	TRBJ2-5	CASSSTSGREETQYF
TRBV6-6	14	TRBJ2-5	CASSYSGQQETQYF
TRBV12-3/TRBV12-4	15	TRBJ2-7	CASSPSTAEDYEQYF
TRBV6-2/TRBV6-3	15	TRBJ2-7	CASSPKMRLVRKQYF
TRBV29-1	12	TRBJ2-7	CSVRQGRNEQYF
TRBV6-1	15	TRBJ1-5	CASSGPSGSNQPQHF
TRBV12-3/TRBV12-4	11	TRBJ2-5	CASREGETQYF
TRBV11-2	13	TRBJ2-1	CASRPGLVDEQFF
TRBV11-2	15	TRBJ1-6	CACSFRPGGNSPLHF
TRBV24-1	16	TRBJ2-1	CATSDSGTGKDNEQFF
TRBV5-6	15	TRBJ2-5	CASSPLDRGDETQYF
TRBV6-6	15	TRBJ2-3	CASGRGGLVADTQYF
TRBV11-2	15	TRBJ2-7	CASSLGGQGRHEQYF
TRBV4-2	15	TRBJ1-3	CASSQIFFSGNTIYF
TRBV15	13	TRBJ2-7	CATSRGRNYEQYF
TRBV12-3/TRBV12-4	17	TRBJ2-5	CASSLTRGSVWVETQYF
TRBV11-2	15	TRBJ1-5	CASSLGTWDNQPQHF
TRBV20-1	14	TRBJ2-2	CSARLASVTGELFF